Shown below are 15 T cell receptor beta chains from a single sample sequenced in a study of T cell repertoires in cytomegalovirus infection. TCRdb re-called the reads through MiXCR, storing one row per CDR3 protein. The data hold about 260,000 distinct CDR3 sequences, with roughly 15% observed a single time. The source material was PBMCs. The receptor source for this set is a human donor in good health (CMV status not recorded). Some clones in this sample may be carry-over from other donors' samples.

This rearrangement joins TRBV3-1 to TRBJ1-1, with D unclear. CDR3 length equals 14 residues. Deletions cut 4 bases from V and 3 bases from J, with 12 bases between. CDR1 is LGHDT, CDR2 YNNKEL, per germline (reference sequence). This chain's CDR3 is CASSPTWVDTEAFF. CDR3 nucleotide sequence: TGTGCCAGCAGCCCGACCTGGGTCGACACTGAAGCTTTCTTT.

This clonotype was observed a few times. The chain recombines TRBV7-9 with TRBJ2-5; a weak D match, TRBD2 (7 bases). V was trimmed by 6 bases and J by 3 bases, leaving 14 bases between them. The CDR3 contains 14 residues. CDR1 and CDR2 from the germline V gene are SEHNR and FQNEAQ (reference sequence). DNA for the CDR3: TGTGCCAGCAGGTTACAGGGAGGGGAAGAGACCCAGTACTTC. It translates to CASRLQGGEETQYF.

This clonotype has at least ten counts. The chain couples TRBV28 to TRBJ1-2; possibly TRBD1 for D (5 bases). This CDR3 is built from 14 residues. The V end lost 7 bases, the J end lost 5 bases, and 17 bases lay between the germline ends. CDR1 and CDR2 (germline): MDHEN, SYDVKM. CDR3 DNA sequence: TGTGCCAGCATCCCCGGGACGGATATTTATGGCTACACCTTC. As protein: CASIPGTDIYGYTF.

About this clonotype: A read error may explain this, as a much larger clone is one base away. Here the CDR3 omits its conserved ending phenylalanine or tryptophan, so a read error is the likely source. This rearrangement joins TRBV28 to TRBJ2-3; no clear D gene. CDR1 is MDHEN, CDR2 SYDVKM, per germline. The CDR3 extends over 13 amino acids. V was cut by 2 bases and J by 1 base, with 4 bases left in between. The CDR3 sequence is CASSLMGTDTQYL. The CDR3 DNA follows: TGTGCCAGCAGTTTAATGGGCACAGATACGCAGTATTTG.

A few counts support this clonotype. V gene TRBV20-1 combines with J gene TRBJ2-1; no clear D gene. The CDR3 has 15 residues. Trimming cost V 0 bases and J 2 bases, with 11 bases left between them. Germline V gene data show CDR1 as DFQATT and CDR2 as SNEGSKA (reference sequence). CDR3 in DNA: TGCAGTGCTAGAGATATTGGGCCAACCTACAATGAGCAGTTCTTC. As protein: CSARDIGPTYNEQFF.

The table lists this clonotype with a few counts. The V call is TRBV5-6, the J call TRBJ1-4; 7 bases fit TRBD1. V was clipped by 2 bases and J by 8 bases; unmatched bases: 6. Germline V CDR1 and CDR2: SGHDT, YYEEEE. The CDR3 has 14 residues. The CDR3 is CASSLGGRSEKLFF. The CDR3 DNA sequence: TGTGCCAGCAGCTTAGGGGGCCGTTCCGAAAAACTGTTTTTT.

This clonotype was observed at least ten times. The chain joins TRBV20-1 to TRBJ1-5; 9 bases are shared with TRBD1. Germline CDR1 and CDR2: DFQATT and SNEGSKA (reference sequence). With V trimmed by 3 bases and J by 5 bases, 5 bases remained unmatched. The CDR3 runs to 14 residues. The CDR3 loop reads CSASVDRGDQPQHF. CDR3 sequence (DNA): TGCAGTGCTAGCGTGGACAGGGGCGATCAGCCCCAGCATTTT.

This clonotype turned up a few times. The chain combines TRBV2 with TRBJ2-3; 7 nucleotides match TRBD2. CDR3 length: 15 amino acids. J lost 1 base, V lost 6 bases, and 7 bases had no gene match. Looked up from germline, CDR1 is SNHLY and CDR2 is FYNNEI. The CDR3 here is CASRPLAVGTDTQYF. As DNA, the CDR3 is TGTGCCAGCAGGCCTCTAGCGGTGGGCACAGATACGCAGTATTTT.

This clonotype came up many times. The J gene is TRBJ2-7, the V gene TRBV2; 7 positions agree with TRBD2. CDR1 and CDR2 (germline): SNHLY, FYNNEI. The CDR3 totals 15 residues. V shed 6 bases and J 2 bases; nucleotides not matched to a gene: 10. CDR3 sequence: CASRLAVMSAYEQYF. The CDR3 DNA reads TGTGCCAGCAGGCTAGCGGTGATGTCGGCCTACGAGCAGTACTTC.

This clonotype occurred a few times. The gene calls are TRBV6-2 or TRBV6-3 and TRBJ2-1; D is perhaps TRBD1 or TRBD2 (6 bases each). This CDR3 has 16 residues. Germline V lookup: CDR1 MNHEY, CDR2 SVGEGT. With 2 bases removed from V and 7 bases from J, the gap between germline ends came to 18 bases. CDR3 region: CASSYQGGPGRNEQFF. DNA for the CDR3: TGTGCCAGCAGTTACCAAGGGGGGCCCGGAAGGAATGAGCAGTTCTTC.

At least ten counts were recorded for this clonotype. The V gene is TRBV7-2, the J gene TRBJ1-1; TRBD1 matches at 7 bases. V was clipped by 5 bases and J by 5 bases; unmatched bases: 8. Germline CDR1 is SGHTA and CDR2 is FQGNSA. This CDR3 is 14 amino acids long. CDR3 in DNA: TGTGCCAGCAGCCTGACAGGGAGTGGTACTGAAGCTTTCTTT. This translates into CASSLTGSGTEAFF.

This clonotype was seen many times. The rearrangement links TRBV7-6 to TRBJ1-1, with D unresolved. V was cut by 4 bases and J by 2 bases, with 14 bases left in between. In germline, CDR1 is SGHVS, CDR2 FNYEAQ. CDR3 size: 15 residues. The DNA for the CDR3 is TGTGCCAGCAGCTCCCCTCGGGGAGAAAACACTGAAGCTTTCTTT. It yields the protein CASSSPRGENTEAFF.

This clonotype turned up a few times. CDR3 residues: CSLRGVRDQPQHF. CDR3 in DNA: TGCAGTCTGCGAGGGGTAAGGGATCAGCCCCAGCATTTT. The V call is TRBV20-1, the J call TRBJ1-5, with a weak D call TRBD1 (5 bases). V was shortened by 8 bases and J by 5 bases, with 16 bases between the two germline ends. This CDR3 has 13 residues. Per the germline V gene, CDR1 is DFQATT and CDR2 is SNEGSKA (reference sequence).

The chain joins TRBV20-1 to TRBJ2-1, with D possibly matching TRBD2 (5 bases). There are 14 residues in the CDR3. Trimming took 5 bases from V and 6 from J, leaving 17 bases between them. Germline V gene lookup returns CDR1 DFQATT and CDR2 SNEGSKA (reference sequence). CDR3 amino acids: CSAGRPGLSNEQFF. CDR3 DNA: TGCAGTGCTGGAAGGCCTGGACTCTCCAATGAGCAGTTCTTC.

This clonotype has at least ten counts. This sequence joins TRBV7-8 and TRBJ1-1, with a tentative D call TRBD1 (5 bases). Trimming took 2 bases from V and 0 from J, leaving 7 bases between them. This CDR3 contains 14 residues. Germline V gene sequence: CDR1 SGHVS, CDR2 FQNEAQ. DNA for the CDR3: TGTGCCAGCAGCTTATTACAGGTGAACACTGAAGCTTTCTTT. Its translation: CASSLLQVNTEAFF.